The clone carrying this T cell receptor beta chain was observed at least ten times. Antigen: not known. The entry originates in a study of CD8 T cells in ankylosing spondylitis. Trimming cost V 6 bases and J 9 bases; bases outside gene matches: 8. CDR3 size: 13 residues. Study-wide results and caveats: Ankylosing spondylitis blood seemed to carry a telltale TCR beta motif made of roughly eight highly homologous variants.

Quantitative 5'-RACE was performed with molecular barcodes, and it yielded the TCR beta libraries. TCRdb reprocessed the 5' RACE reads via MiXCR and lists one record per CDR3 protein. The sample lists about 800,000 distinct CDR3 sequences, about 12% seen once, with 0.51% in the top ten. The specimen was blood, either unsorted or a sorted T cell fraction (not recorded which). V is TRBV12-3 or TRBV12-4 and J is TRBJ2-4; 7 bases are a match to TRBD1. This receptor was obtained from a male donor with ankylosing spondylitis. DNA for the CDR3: TGTGCCAGCAGCCTAGACAGGGAATCCATTCAGTACTTC. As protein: CASSLDRESIQYF.